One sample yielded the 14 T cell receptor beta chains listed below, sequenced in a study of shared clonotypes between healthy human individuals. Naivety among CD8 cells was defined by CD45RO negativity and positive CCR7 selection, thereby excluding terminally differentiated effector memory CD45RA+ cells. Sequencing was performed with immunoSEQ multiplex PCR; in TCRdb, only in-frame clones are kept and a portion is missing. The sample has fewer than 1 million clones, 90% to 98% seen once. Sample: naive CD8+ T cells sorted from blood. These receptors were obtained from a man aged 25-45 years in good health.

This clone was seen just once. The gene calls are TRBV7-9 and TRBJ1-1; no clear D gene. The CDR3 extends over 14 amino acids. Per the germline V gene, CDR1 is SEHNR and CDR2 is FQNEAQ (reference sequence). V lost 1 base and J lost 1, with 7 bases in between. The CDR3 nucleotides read TGTGCCAGCAGCTTAGTCGCGACGAACACTGAAGCTTTCTTT. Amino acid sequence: CASSLVATNTEAFF.

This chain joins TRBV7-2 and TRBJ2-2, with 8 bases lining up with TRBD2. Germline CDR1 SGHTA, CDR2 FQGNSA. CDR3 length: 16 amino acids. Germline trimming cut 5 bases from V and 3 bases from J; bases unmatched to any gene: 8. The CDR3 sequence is CASSPTAGEYTGELFF. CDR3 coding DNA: TGTGCCAGCAGCCCAACAGCGGGAGAGTACACCGGGGAGCTGTTTTTT.

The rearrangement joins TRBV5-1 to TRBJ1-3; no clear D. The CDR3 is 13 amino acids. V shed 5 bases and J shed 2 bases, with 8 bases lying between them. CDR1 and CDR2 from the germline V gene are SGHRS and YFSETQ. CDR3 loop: CASRGKAGNTIYF. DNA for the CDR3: TGCGCCAGCAGAGGAAAGGCTGGAAACACCATATATTTT.

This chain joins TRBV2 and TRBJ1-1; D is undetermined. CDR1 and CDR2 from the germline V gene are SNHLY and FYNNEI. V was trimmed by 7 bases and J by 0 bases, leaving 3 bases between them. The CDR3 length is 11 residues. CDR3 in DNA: TGTGCCAGCAAAGTGAACACTGAAGCTTTCTTT. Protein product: CASKVNTEAFF. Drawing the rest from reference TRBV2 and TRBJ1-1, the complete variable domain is EPEVTQTPSHQVTQMGQEVILRCVPISNHLYFYWYRQILGQKVEFLVSFYNNEISEKSEIFDDQFSVERPDGSNFTLKIRSTKLEDSAMYFCASKVNTEAFFGQGTRLTVV.

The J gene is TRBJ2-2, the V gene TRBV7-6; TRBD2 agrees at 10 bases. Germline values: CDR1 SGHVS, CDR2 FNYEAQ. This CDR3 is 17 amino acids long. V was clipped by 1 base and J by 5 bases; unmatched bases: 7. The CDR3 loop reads CASSLGGPGLATGELFF. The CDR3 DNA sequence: TGTGCCAGCAGCTTAGGGGGACCGGGACTAGCGACCGGGGAGCTGTTTTTT.

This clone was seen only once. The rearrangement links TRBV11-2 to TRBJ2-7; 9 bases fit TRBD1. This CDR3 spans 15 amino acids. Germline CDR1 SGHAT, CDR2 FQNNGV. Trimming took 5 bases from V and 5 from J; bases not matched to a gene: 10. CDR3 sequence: CASSPLPGQGHEQYF. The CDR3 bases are TGTGCCAGCAGCCCCCTCCCGGGACAGGGTCACGAGCAGTACTTC.

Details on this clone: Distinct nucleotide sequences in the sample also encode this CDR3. DNA for the CDR3: TGTGCCAGCAGTTTAGTGGCCGGATCCTACGAGCAGTACTTC. This translates into CASSLVAGSYEQYF. The chain has TRBV28 and TRBJ2-7; no firm D call. Germline CDR1 is MDHEN and CDR2 is SYDVKM. Trimming cost V 2 bases and J 1 base, with 9 bases left between them. The CDR3 has 14 amino acids.

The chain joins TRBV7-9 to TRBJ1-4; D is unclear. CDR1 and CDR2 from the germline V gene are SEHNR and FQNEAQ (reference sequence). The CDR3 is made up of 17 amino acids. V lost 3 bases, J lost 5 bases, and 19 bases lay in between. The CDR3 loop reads CASSLLAGSEANEKLFF. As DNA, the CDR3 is TGTGCCAGCAGCTTGCTCGCGGGATCGGAGGCCAATGAAAAACTGTTTTTT.

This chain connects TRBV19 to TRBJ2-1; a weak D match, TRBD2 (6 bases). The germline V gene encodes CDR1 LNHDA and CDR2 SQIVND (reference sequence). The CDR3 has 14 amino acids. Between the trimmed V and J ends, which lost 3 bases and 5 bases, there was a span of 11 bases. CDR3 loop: CASSIPGGHNEQFF. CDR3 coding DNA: TGTGCCAGTAGTATCCCAGGAGGGCACAATGAGCAGTTCTTC.

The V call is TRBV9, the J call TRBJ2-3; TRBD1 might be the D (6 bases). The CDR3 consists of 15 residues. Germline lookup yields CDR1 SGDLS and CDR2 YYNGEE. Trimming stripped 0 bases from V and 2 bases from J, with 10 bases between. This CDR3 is CASSVGDTNTDTQYF. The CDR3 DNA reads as TGTGCCAGCAGCGTAGGGGACACGAACACAGATACGCAGTATTTT.

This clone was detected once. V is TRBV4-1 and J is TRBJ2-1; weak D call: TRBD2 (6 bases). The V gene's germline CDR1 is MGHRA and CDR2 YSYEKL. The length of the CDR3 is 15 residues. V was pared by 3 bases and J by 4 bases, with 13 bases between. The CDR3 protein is CASSHRLGGYNEQFF. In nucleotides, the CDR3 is TGCGCCAGCAGCCACCGACTAGGTGGGTACAATGAGCAGTTCTTC.

The CDR3 reads CASHTGRGTDTQYF. CDR3 coding DNA: TGTGCCAGCCATACAGGGCGGGGCACAGATACGCAGTATTTT. The rearrangement links TRBV9 to TRBJ2-3; perhaps TRBD1 as D (6 bases). This CDR3 comprises 14 residues. Germline CDR1 reads SGDLS; CDR2 reads YYNGEE. Deletions cut 7 bases from V and 1 base from J, with 13 bases between.

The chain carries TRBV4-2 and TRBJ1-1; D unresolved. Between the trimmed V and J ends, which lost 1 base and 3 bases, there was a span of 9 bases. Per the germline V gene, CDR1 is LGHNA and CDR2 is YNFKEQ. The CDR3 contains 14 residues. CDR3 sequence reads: CASSQAGMDTEAFF. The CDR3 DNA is TGTGCCAGCAGCCAAGCCGGGATGGACACTGAAGCTTTCTTT.

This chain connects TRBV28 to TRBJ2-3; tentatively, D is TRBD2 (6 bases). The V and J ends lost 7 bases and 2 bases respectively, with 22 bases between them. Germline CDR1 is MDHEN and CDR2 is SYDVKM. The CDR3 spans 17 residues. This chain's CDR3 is CASNAYPGLRATDTQYF. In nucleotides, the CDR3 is TGTGCCAGCAACGCCTATCCGGGACTTAGGGCCACAGATACGCAGTATTTT.